This T cell receptor beta chain originates from a study of regulatory T cells in long-lasting Graves disease. CDR3 regions were amplified by Arm-PCR using iRepertoire HTBI primers to build TCR beta libraries. One entry per CDR3 protein results from TCRdb running MiXCR on the multiplex PCR reads. The data contain some 490,000 distinct CDR3 sequences, around 12% of them singletons. Specified time point: newly diagnosed GD, antithyroid drugs for less than 3 months. PBMC-extracted RNA yielded the TCR library. The CDR3 sequence is 15 residues long. V lost 6 bases and J lost 4; bases outside the gene matches: 10. Germline CDR1 reads SNHLY; CDR2 reads FYNNEI. Another study also made use of these data, one on T cells in Graves' hyperthyroidism and ophthalmopathy. That report notes: Patients counted as stable if ophthalmopathy did not develop within 18 months.

The sample consisted of peripheral blood mononuclear cells (PBMCs), taken at new diagnosis, from a patient treated with antithyroid drugs. This chain connects TRBV2 to TRBJ2-5, with 8 nucleotides matching TRBD2. The TCR originated in a woman in her 30s with Graves disease. CDR3 protein: CASRASGSSLETQYF. CDR3 in DNA: TGTGCCAGCAGGGCAAGCGGGAGCTCGTTAGAGACCCAGTACTTC.